This TCR beta chain was observed in a study of CD4 T cells in relation to SARS-CoV-2 and coronaviruses. The table came from immunoSEQ multiplex PCR; TCRdb's copy has only in-frame clones and leaves some out. This sample carries roughly 30,000 clones, about three quarters of them seen once, and the ten largest clones take around 15%. This clone came up once. As yet, its antigen is unknown. Trimming at V came to 2 bases and at J to 1 base, leaving 5 bases not matched to a gene. This CDR3 is 16 amino acids long. CDR1 is SEHNR, CDR2 FQNEAQ, per germline (reference sequence). Unexposed donor CD4+ T cells date from about 2010-2018, before the COVID-19 pandemic. CD4+ T cells were isolated from the cells after 10 days of culture.

The receptor was derived from a human donor in good health. The gene calls are TRBV7-9 and TRBJ1-3; 7 nucleotides align to TRBD1. The sequenced material came from CD4+ T cells from PBMCs, cultured in vitro. CDR3 DNA sequence: TGTGCCAGCAGCTTACTCACAGGGGTTTCTGGAAACACCATATATTTT. This sequence encodes CASSLLTGVSGNTIYF.